This TCR beta chain was found in a study of blood T cell repertoires in COVID-19. Study as a whole: Sample material is recorded as cDNA or gDNA derived from T cells, B-cell-depleted T cells, or PBMCs.

Per germline, CDR1 KGHSH and CDR2 LQKENI. Trimming left V 3 bases short and J 2 bases short, with 16 bases between. This CDR3 has 16 residues. Assay used: immunoSEQ multiplex PCR; TCRdb lists only in-frame clones, some missing. The sample lists some 91,000 clones, approximately 87% occurring once. The material sequenced was peripheral blood. The rearrangement links TRBV18 to TRBJ1-1, with D possibly matching TRBD1 (5 bases). This clonotype was obtained from a human donor in a cohort sampled during active COVID-19. The DNA for the CDR3 is TGTGCCAGCTCACCCAACATTAACAGGATCAACACTGAAGCTTTCTTT. It codes for CASSPNINRINTEAFF.